This TCR beta chain was identified in a study of cytomegalovirus exposure and HLA in healthy donors. All donors participated as healthy donors of bone marrow. Study conclusions and caveats: TCR association rates varied by HLA locus in a later analysis, with DRB1 highest and HLA-C lowest. Rarity held for most TCR sequences, but there were some public TCRs that occurred in many donors.

Trimming took off 1 base at V and 3 bases at J, with 9 bases between the two ends. CDR3 size: 15 residues. Germline assignment: CDR1 SGHNT and CDR2 YENEEA. With 60 Vbeta and 13 Jbeta primers, the PCR was carried out. Measured with immunoSEQ multiplex PCR; TCRdb has only the in-frame clones, and not every one. The sample carries around 170,000 clones, roughly four fifths recorded once. To note about this clone: The antigen remains unidentified.

The material sequenced was PBMCs. The clonotype comes from a man aged 40-50 years in good health and CMV-seronegative. V and J are TRBV11-3 and TRBJ2-2; D is perhaps TRBD1 (6 bases). The CDR3 DNA reads TGTGCCAGCAGCTTAGGGGCAGGGGACACCGGGGAGCTGTTTTTT. This codes for CASSLGAGDTGELFF.